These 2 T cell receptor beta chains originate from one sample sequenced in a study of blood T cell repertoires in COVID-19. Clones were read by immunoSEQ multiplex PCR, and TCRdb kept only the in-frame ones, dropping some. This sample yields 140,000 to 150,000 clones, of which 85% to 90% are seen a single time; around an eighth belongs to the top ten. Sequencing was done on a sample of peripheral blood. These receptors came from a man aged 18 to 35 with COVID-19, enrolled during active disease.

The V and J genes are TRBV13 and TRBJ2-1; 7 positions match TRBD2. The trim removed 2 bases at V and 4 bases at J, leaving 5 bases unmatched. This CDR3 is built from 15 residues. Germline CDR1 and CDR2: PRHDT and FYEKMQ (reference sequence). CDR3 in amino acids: CASSLRLADYNEQFF. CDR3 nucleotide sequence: TGTGCCAGCAGCTTACGGCTAGCGGATTACAATGAGCAGTTCTTC.

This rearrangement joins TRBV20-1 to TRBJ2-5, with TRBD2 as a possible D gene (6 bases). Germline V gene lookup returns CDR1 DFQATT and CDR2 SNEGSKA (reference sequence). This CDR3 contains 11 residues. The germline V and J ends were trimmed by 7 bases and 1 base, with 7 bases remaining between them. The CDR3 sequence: CSGDFQETQYF. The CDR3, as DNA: TGCAGTGGGGACTTCCAAGAGACCCAGTACTTC.